The present entry profiles one TCR beta chain with its context. The length of the CDR3 is 14 residues. Germline V gene sequence: CDR1 LNHNV, CDR2 YYDKDF (reference sequence). V gave up 6 bases and J gave up 1 base; unmatched junction bases: 4. The entry originates in a study of blood T cell repertoires in COVID-19. Background on the study: PBMCs, B-cell-depleted T cells, or T cells provided the cDNA or gDNA that made up the material.

In the original processing: Counts of nucleated cells, estimated from reference gene primer amplification, were obtained. Using immunoSEQ multiplex PCR, the repertoire was profiled, and TCRdb retains in-frame clones only, with some absent. V, J and clone size derive from that table, while D and trimming were established from the DNA sequence. The data show approximately 250,000 clones, approximately 88% seen once. This study enrolled people aged about 18 to 100 from around 25 US geographic areas. Cohorts were assigned according to the clinical history that participants reported. The sequence was collected from a woman between 40 and 55 years old with acute COVID-19. Sequenced: PBMCs or T cells enriched from blood (not recorded which). The V gene is TRBV15, the J gene TRBJ2-7; TRBD1 aligns across 9 bases. CDR3 in amino acids: CATRGQGSSYEQYF. CDR3 coding DNA: TGTGCCACCAGGGGACAGGGTTCTTCCTACGAGCAGTACTTC.